These T cell receptor beta chains were read from a single sample in a study of shared clonotypes between healthy human individuals. This table comes from immunoSEQ multiplex PCR, and its TCRdb copy is limited to in-frame clones, with some not included. The table lists some 2,000,000 clones, around 95% of them singletons. The specimen was naive CD4+ T cells sorted from blood. These receptors were obtained from a man between 18 and 29 years old in good health. Both conserved end residues are part of each CDR3. A D gene is named only where the DNA matches it firmly. Rows give clone size only sometimes, using once, few, many, or a class for an expanded clone.

TRBJ2-2,TRBV18,.,.,CASSPTTNTGELFF,TGTGCCAGCTCCCCGACAACGAACACCGGGGAGCTGTTTTTT
TRBJ1-2,TRBV29-1,.,.,CSVALKLGGGYTF,TGCAGCGTGGCCCTTAAGTTGGGTGGCGGCTACACCTTC
TRBJ2-3,TRBV4-3,.,TRBD1,CASSQDRRGLLTDTQYF,TGCGCCAGCAGCCAAGATAGAAGGGGGCTCCTCACAGATACGCAGTATTTT
TRBJ1-4,TRBV25-1,.,TRBD1,CASSGRQGAGGEKLFF,TGTGCCAGCAGTGGGCGACAGGGGGCTGGGGGCGAAAAACTGTTTTTT
TRBJ1-1,TRBV2,.,TRBD1,CASSVRRGQGGGRTEAFF,TGTGCCAGCAGTGTGCGGCGGGGACAGGGAGGAGGTAGGACTGAAGCTTTCTTT
TRBJ2-7,TRBV6-5,.,TRBD1,CASASGQGSHEQYF,TGTGCCAGCGCTTCGGGACAGGGCTCCCACGAGCAGTACTTC
TRBJ1-5,TRBV12-5,.,TRBD1,CASGSGGVSQPQHF,TGTGCTAGTGGTTCAGGGGGAGTCAGTCAGCCCCAGCATTTT
TRBJ1-4,TRBV25-1,once,.,CASHDANNEKLFF,TGTGCCAGTCACGACGCGAATAATGAAAAACTGTTTTTT
TRBJ2-7,TRBV30,.,.,CAWSVPEGHHYEQYF,TGTGCCTGGAGTGTCCCAGAGGGACACCACTACGAGCAGTACTTC
TRBJ2-5,TRBV6-5,.,.,CASRGNRQETQYF,TGTGCCAGCCGGGGGAACAGACAAGAGACCCAGTACTTC
TRBJ2-7,TRBV6-5,.,TRBD2,CASSLLAGGPGEQYF,TGTGCCAGCAGCCTCCTAGCGGGAGGGCCGGGGGAGCAGTACTTC
TRBJ2-2,TRBV6-5,.,.,CASSYQVPPGGELFF,TGTGCCAGCAGTTACCAAGTACCCCCTGGTGGGGAGCTGTTTTTT
TRBJ2-5,TRBV30,.,TRBD2,CAWSVATSGQETQYF,TGTGCCTGGAGTGTAGCCACTAGCGGGCAAGAGACCCAGTACTTC
TRBJ1-5,TRBV5-1,.,.,CASSLGTENQPQHF,TGCGCCAGCAGCTTGGGGACAGAGAATCAGCCCCAGCATTTT
TRBJ1-4,TRBV18,.,.,CASSPATGTNEKLFF,TGTGCCAGCTCACCCGCTACAGGGACGAATGAAAAACTGTTTTTT
TRBJ2-5,TRBV25-1,.,TRBD2,CASRALGTSGVETQYF,TGTGCCAGCAGGGCCCTCGGGACTAGCGGGGTGGAGACCCAGTACTTC
TRBJ2-3,TRBV6-5,.,TRBD2,CASSYWRGGPYTQYF,TGTGCCAGCAGTTACTGGCGGGGGGGCCCATATACGCAGTATTTT
TRBJ1-5,TRBV5-6,once,.,CASSLTGIGQPQHF,TGTGCCAGCAGCTTGACAGGGATAGGGCAGCCCCAGCATTTT
TRBJ1-2,TRBV6-1,once,.,CASSAEVVGNYGYTF,TGTGCCAGCAGTGCAGAGGTGGTAGGGAACTATGGCTACACCTTC
TRBJ1-2,TRBV2,.,TRBD1,CASSGTGTNYGYTF,TGTGCCAGCAGCGGGACAGGCACTAACTATGGCTACACCTTC
TRBJ2-5,TRBV5-4,.,.,CASSPRQDQETQYF,TGTGCCAGCAGCCCAAGACAGGACCAAGAGACCCAGTACTTC
TRBJ1-2,TRBV6-5,.,.,CASRQDRNYGYTF,TGTGCCAGCAGACAAGACAGGAACTATGGCTACACCTTC
TRBJ1-3,TRBV5-4,.,.,CASSYDSHSGNTIYF,TGTGCCAGCAGCTACGACAGCCACTCTGGAAACACCATATATTTT
TRBJ2-2,TRBV4-1,.,.,CVSSQEQEGAGELFF,TGCGTCAGCAGCCAAGAACAGGAAGGGGCCGGGGAGCTGTTTTTT
TRBJ2-7,TRBV7-2,.,.,CASSFRGRGTEQYF,TGTGCCAGCAGCTTCAGGGGCAGGGGTACCGAGCAGTACTTC
TRBJ1-5,TRBV7-2,once,.,CASSLATAIEGGQPQHF,TGTGCCAGCAGCTTAGCGACGGCGATTGAAGGAGGCCAGCCCCAGCATTTT
TRBJ1-5,TRBV19,.,.,CASSIGGSNQPQHF,TGTGCCAGTAGTATTGGGGGGAGCAATCAGCCCCAGCATTTT
TRBJ1-6,TRBV7-9,.,.,CASSLNPVNSPLHF,TGTGCCAGCAGCTTAAATCCGGTAAATTCACCCCTCCACTTT
TRBJ1-1,TRBV5-1,.,TRBD1,CASSLLQGGSTEAFF,TGCGCCAGCAGCTTGCTCCAGGGGGGGAGCACTGAAGCTTTCTTT
TRBJ2-2,TRBV4-1,.,TRBD2,CASSPRASGGFILSDGELFF,TGCGCCAGCAGCCCCCGGGCTAGCGGGGGTTTTATCTTATCGGACGGGGAGCTGTTTTTT
TRBJ1-1,TRBV6-1,once,.,CASSVDGNTEAFF,TGTGCCAGCAGTGTGGACGGGAACACTGAAGCTTTCTTT
TRBJ1-5,TRBV9,.,.,CASSVGVSQPQHF,TGTGCCAGCAGCGTAGGGGTCAGCCAGCCCCAGCATTTT
TRBJ2-7,TRBV18,.,.,CASSSRTDGYEQYF,TGTGCCAGCTCATCCAGGACAGATGGCTACGAGCAGTACTTC
TRBJ1-6,TRBV18,.,TRBD1,CASSPRVRGKETPLHF,TGTGCCAGCTCACCCCGGGTCAGGGGGAAGGAAACACCCCTCCACTTT
TRBJ1-5,TRBV4-1,.,TRBD1,CASSQDLGQGGQPQHF,TGCGCCAGCAGCCAAGATTTGGGACAGGGGGGTCAGCCCCAGCATTTT
TRBJ1-2,TRBV25-1,.,TRBD1,CASRLTGAGYTF,TGTGCCAGCAGACTTACAGGGGCTGGCTACACCTTC
TRBJ2-1,TRBV7-9,once,TRBD2,CASSPWVAGNNEQFF,TGTGCCAGCAGCCCCTGGGTAGCGGGGAACAATGAGCAGTTCTTC
TRBJ2-2,TRBV10-2,.,TRBD2,CASSEPRLAGSTGELFF,TGCGCCAGCAGTGAGCCCCGCTTAGCGGGGTCCACCGGGGAGCTGTTTTTT
TRBJ2-7,TRBV27,once,.,CASSSRESGGYEQYF,TGTGCCAGCAGTTCCCGTGAGTCTGGGGGCTACGAGCAGTACTTC
TRBJ2-6,TRBV10-3,.,TRBD2,CAISESAGGTGANVLTF,TGTGCCATCAGTGAGTCCGCGGGAGGGACTGGGGCCAACGTCCTGACTTTC
TRBJ2-7,TRBV28,.,.,CASSFYDRFSPRYEQYF,TGTGCCAGCAGTTTTTATGATCGGTTCAGTCCACGCTACGAGCAGTACTTC
TRBJ1-2,TRBV4-1,.,TRBD1,CASSEPDRASYGYTF,TGCGCCAGCAGCGAGCCCGACAGGGCCTCATATGGCTACACCTTC
TRBJ2-3,TRBV6-6,.,.,CASSPAGKQGTDTQYF,TGTGCCAGCAGCCCCGCCGGAAAACAGGGCACAGATACGCAGTATTTT
TRBJ2-5,TRBV15,.,TRBD1,CATSRETTGGFYQETQYF,TGTGCCACCAGCAGAGAGACGACAGGGGGCTTTTACCAAGAGACCCAGTACTTC
TRBJ2-3,TRBV7-2,once,.,CASSFRQNFTDTQYF,TGTGCCAGCAGCTTCCGACAGAATTTCACAGATACGCAGTATTTT
TRBJ2-4,TRBV7-9,.,TRBD2,CASSSLAGGPLAKNIQYF,TGTGCCAGCAGCTCACTAGCGGGAGGCCCTCTAGCCAAAAACATTCAGTACTTC
TRBJ2-7,TRBV29-1,.,.,CSVEVFGAYEQYF,TGCAGCGTTGAAGTCTTTGGGGCCTACGAGCAGTACTTC
TRBJ2-7,TRBV5-8,.,TRBD2,CASSVSWGGSTEQYF,TGTGCCAGCAGCGTCTCCTGGGGGGGATCTACCGAGCAGTACTTC
TRBJ2-2,TRBV30,.,TRBD1,CAWSGGQAAGELFF,TGTGCCTGGAGTGGGGGACAGGCTGCCGGGGAGCTGTTTTTT
TRBJ2-3,TRBV28,.,.,CASGGWGTDTQYF,TGTGCCAGCGGGGGTTGGGGCACAGATACGCAGTATTTT
TRBJ2-7,TRBV5-1,.,.,CASSLGTAPNEQYF,TGCGCCAGCAGCTTGGGCACAGCTCCTAACGAGCAGTACTTC
TRBJ1-2,TRBV7-2,.,.,CASSLTLAESFYGYTF,TGTGCCAGCAGCTTAACTCTGGCAGAGTCCTTTTATGGCTACACCTTC
TRBJ1-6,TRBV5-1,.,.,CASSPDSGTPSPLHF,TGCGCCAGCAGCCCAGACTCAGGGACCCCATCACCCCTCCACTTT
TRBJ1-6,TRBV30,.,.,CAWGRENSPLHF,TGTGCCTGGGGACGGGAGAATTCACCCCTCCACTTT
TRBJ1-4,TRBV6-5,.,.,CASGPTREKLFF,TGTGCCAGCGGGCCTACACGGGAAAAACTGTTTTTT